This passage covers 32 T cell receptor beta chains from one sample sequenced in a study of T cell responses to AZD1222 COVID-19 vaccine. The repertoire was sequenced with immunoSEQ multiplex PCR; TCRdb's copy has only in-frame clones and lacks some. The sample contains about 140,000 clones, about nine tenths of which appear only once. The specimen was peripheral blood, collected 28 days after the second AZD1222 dose. The origin of the receptors is an adult who received the AZD1222 COVID-19 vaccine.

This clone was found a few times. The chain couples TRBV27 to TRBJ2-1; possibly TRBD2 for D (6 bases). Germline CDR1 and CDR2: MNHEY and SMNVEV (reference sequence). There are 14 residues in the CDR3. Trimming left V 10 bases short and J 5 bases short, with 18 bases between. CDR3 region: CATINRGFNNEQFF. In DNA, the CDR3 is TGTGCCACAATAAATCGGGGGTTCAACAATGAGCAGTTCTTC.

The chain couples TRBV5-4 to TRBJ2-5; 8 bases align to TRBD2. The CDR3 is 17 residues long. The J segment lost 5 bases and the V segment lost 0 bases, leaving 12 bases of the junction unmatched. CDR1 SGHNT and CDR2 YYREEE come from the germline V gene (reference sequence). This chain's CDR3 is CASSLGTSSTPWETQYF. The CDR3 nucleotides read TGTGCCAGCAGCTTGGGGACTAGCTCTACTCCATGGGAGACCCAGTACTTC.

The chain uses TRBV28 and TRBJ1-5; D is undetermined. The V gene lost 6 bases and the J gene lost 0 bases, with 9 bases spanning the gap. The CDR3 sequence is 14 residues long. CDR1 is MDHEN, CDR2 SYDVKM, per germline. The DNA of the CDR3 is TGTGCCAGCAGCGAGTCCAGTAGCAATCAGCCCCAGCATTTT. Translating gives CASSESSSNQPQHF. Using reference TRBV28 and TRBJ1-5 for the parts outside the CDR3, the full variable domain is DVKVTQSSRYLVKRTGEKVFLECVQDMDHENMFWYRQDPGLGLRLIYFSYDVKMKEKGDIPEGYSVSREKKERFSLILESASTNQTSMYLCASSESSSNQPQHFGDGTRLSIL.

This clone showed up just once. The chain carries TRBV19 and TRBJ2-7; 7 bases fit TRBD1. This CDR3 has 13 residues. Looked up from germline, CDR1 is LNHDA and CDR2 is SQIVND (reference sequence). Trimming at V came to 6 bases and at J to 3 bases, leaving 5 bases not matched to a gene. The chain's CDR3 is CASRTGQDYEQYF. The DNA for the CDR3 is TGTGCCAGTAGGACAGGACAGGACTACGAGCAGTACTTC.

The V gene is TRBV6-2 or TRBV6-3, the J gene TRBJ1-5; weak D call: TRBD1 (5 bases). Trimming took 0 bases from V and 7 from J, leaving 13 bases between them. Germline CDR1 MNHEY, CDR2 SVGEGT. This CDR3 is built from 15 residues. The chain's CDR3 is CASSYSGVFSQPQHF. For the CDR3, the DNA is TGTGCCAGCAGTTACTCGGGGGTTTTCAGCCAGCCCCAGCATTTT.

This clone was picked up one time. This chain joins TRBV6-2 or TRBV6-3 and TRBJ1-6; no firm D call. Germline loops: CDR1 MNHEY, CDR2 SVGEGT. The length of the CDR3 is 11 residues. The ends were cut back, 5 bases at V and 5 bases at J, with 1 base in the middle. In nucleotides, the CDR3 is TGTGCCAGCAGTCATAATTCACCCCTCCACTTT. This sequence encodes CASSHNSPLHF.

This sequence joins TRBV19 and TRBJ1-5; unclear D gene. In germline, CDR1 is LNHDA, CDR2 SQIVND (reference sequence). This CDR3 contains 16 residues. V was cut by 6 bases and J by 0 bases, with 15 bases left in between. CDR3 residues: CASSISPIDSNQPQHF. The CDR3 coding sequence is TGTGCCAGTAGCATCAGTCCCATTGATAGCAATCAGCCCCAGCATTTT.

The chain recombines TRBV7-3 with TRBJ2-3; D is perhaps TRBD1 (6 bases). The germline gives CDR1 SGHTA, CDR2 FQGTGA. This CDR3 is 13 amino acids long. V lost 6 bases and J 5 bases, leaving 12 bases between the germline ends. The CDR3 nucleotides read TGTGCCAGCAGTGAAGTAGGGGGAGATACGCAGTATTTT. Translating it yields CASSEVGGDTQYF.

This clone was detected only a few times. This chain connects TRBV27 to TRBJ2-7; 13 bases match TRBD2. CDR3 size: 15 residues. Germline CDR1 MNHEY, CDR2 SMNVEV (reference sequence). J was trimmed by 5 bases and V by 5 bases; bases with no gene match: 6. This CDR3 is CASSPRLAGGHEQYF. The CDR3 nucleotides are TGTGCCAGCAGTCCCCGACTAGCGGGAGGTCACGAGCAGTACTTC.

The chain combines TRBV18 with TRBJ2-7; D unresolved. This CDR3 has 12 amino acids. The V gene lost 2 bases and the J gene lost 1 base, with 3 bases spanning the gap. In germline, CDR1 is KGHSH, CDR2 LQKENI. This CDR3 is CASSPWSYEQYF. The CDR3 coding sequence is TGTGCCAGCTCACCATGGTCCTACGAGCAGTACTTC.

The chain carries TRBV4-2 and TRBJ1-3; tentatively, D is TRBD1 (5 bases). The length of the CDR3 is 15 residues. V gave up 6 bases and J gave up 1 base, with 13 bases separating them. The germline V gene encodes CDR1 LGHNA and CDR2 YNFKEQ. CDR3 sequence (DNA): TGTGCCAGCAGGCCGCAGGGCCGATCTGGAAACACCATATATTTT. It translates to CASRPQGRSGNTIYF.

The V call is TRBV11-1, the J call TRBJ2-5; maybe TRBD2 (5 bases). This CDR3 has 16 residues. Germline V gives CDR1 SGHAT, CDR2 FQDESV (reference sequence). V gave up 5 bases and J gave up 2 bases, with 18 bases separating them. The DNA for the CDR3 is TGTGCCAGCAGCGCCCGGCAGCGGAGATTTCAAGAGACCCAGTACTTC. It codes for CASSARQRRFQETQYF.

This clone has a handful of counts. This rearrangement joins TRBV11-2 to TRBJ2-1; D is undetermined. Germline V gene sequence: CDR1 SGHAT, CDR2 FQNNGV. The CDR3 is 11 residues long. Trimming stripped 5 bases from V and 4 bases from J, with 3 bases between. The CDR3 nucleotides are TGTGCCAGCAGCCAATACAATGAGCAGTTCTTC. Protein: CASSQYNEQFF.

This rearrangement joins TRBV5-1 to TRBJ2-6; D is unclear. Germline V gene sequence: CDR1 SGHRS, CDR2 YFSETQ. Trimming shortened V by 2 bases and J by 8 bases, and 11 bases separated the two germline ends. The CDR3 length is 14 residues. CDR3 in amino acids: CASSLARRPNVLTF. The CDR3 bases are TGCGCCAGCAGCTTAGCACGGCGGCCCAACGTCCTGACTTTC.

The rearrangement joins TRBV7-2 to TRBJ2-7, with 8 nucleotides matching TRBD1. V lost 4 bases, J lost 6 bases, and 14 bases stayed unmatched. CDR1 is SGHTA, CDR2 FQGNSA, per germline. The CDR3 runs to 16 residues. In DNA, the CDR3 is TGTGCCAGCAGCTCAGGGACAGGCCGGCGGGTCTCCGAGCAGTACTTC. Protein sequence: CASSSGTGRRVSEQYF.

The rearrangement links TRBV7-9 to TRBJ2-3; D might be TRBD2 (6 bases). Per the germline V gene, CDR1 is SEHNR and CDR2 is FQNEAQ (reference sequence). With 2 bases removed from V and 2 bases from J, the gap between germline ends came to 17 bases. The CDR3 extends over 17 amino acids. CDR3 DNA: TGTGCCAGCAGCTTATGGGTACGAGCGGGCGACACAGATACGCAGTATTTT. It encodes CASSLWVRAGDTDTQYF.

This chain links TRBV15 with TRBJ2-6; TRBD2 aligns across 7 bases. The V gene end was trimmed by 1 base and the J gene end by 2 bases; junction bases not matched to a gene: 11. The CDR3 sequence is 19 residues long. Per the germline V gene, CDR1 is LNHNV and CDR2 is YYDKDF (reference sequence). The CDR3 bases are TGTGCCACCAGCAGAGTGTGGGCGGGAGTGCGCCCTGGGGCCAACGTCCTGACTTTC. Protein: CATSRVWAGVRPGANVLTF.

The rearrangement uses TRBV30 and TRBJ2-7; D is undetermined. CDR1 and CDR2 from the germline V gene are GTSNPN and SVGIG (reference sequence). The CDR3 consists of 15 residues. Trimming stripped 1 base from V and 0 bases from J, with 13 bases between. CDR3 coding DNA: TGTGCCTGGAGTGAAACCGGGTCCCGCTCCTACGAGCAGTACTTC. Amino acid sequence: CAWSETGSRSYEQYF.

The V and J genes are TRBV6-6 and TRBJ1-4, with 10 bases fitting TRBD1. The CDR3 covers 15 residues. Losses at the gene ends were 6 bases for V and 7 bases for J; bases not matched to a gene: 8. Germline assignment: CDR1 MNHNY and CDR2 SVGAGI (reference sequence). CDR3 DNA sequence: TGTGCCAGCAGACTCGCGGGACAGGGGAGTGAAAAACTGTTTTTT. It codes for CASRLAGQGSEKLFF.

This chain connects TRBV28 to TRBJ2-1; 9 positions agree with TRBD1. The CDR3 has 13 residues. Trimming took 5 bases from V and 12 from J; bases not matched to a gene: 8. Germline CDR1 and CDR2: MDHEN and SYDVKM. CDR3 sequence: CASSPGQGGSQFF. For the CDR3, the DNA is TGTGCCAGCAGTCCGGGACAGGGAGGTTCGCAGTTCTTC.

The V gene is TRBV19, the J gene TRBJ2-1, with D possibly TRBD2 on 5 matching bases. The CDR3 spans 17 residues. Germline V gives CDR1 LNHDA, CDR2 SQIVND (reference sequence). Trimming cost V 2 bases and J 0 bases, with 14 bases left between them. The CDR3 nucleotides read TGTGCCAGTAGTATACCCTCCAGCGGACCCTCCTACAATGAGCAGTTCTTC. This translates into CASSIPSSGPSYNEQFF.

V usage is TRBV6-2 or TRBV6-3 and J usage is TRBJ1-1, with D unclear. There are 13 residues in the CDR3. Germline V gene sequence: CDR1 MNHEY, CDR2 SVGEGT. Trimming cost V 3 bases and J 11 bases, with 16 bases left between them. CDR3 protein: CASSYPSPPVAFF. The CDR3 nucleotides read TGTGCCAGCAGTTATCCATCCCCACCTGTGGCTTTCTTT.

The chain links TRBV27 to TRBJ1-2; no clear D gene. V lost 2 bases, J lost 8 bases, and 12 bases lay in between. The CDR3 sequence is 13 residues long. Germline CDR1 reads MNHEY; CDR2 reads SMNVEV (reference sequence). The CDR3, as DNA: TGTGCCAGCAGTTTACTCCGGGGTTGGGGCTACACCTTC. Its protein product is CASSLLRGWGYTF.

This chain links TRBV21-1 with TRBJ2-7; the listed D gene, TRBD2, was not tested against the DNA. TRBV21-1 is annotated as a pseudogene. The CDR3 covers 19 residues. CDR3 coding DNA: TGTGCCAGCAGCCCAGAGACTAGACACGGGACTCGGAGCTCCTACGAGCAGTACTTC. As protein: CASSPETRHGTRSSYEQYF.

The chain is built from TRBV4-3 and TRBJ2-3; TRBD2 might be the D (5 bases). CDR1 is LGHNA, CDR2 YSLEER, per germline. Trimming took off 3 bases at V and 0 bases at J, with 13 bases between the two ends. This CDR3 region has 16 residues. CDR3 region: CASSQGRQASTDTQYF. The CDR3 DNA follows: TGCGCCAGCAGCCAGGGGAGACAAGCTAGCACAGATACGCAGTATTTT.

The chain couples TRBV28 to TRBJ1-1; weak D call: TRBD1 (5 bases). The CDR3 loop spans 13 amino acids. The germline V gene has CDR1 MDHEN and CDR2 SYDVKM. Trimming removed 3 bases from V and 2 bases from J, with 7 bases in between. The CDR3 nucleotides are TGTGCCAGCAGTTTTCAGGGTAACACTGAAGCTTTCTTT. This sequence encodes CASSFQGNTEAFF.

CDR3 in DNA: TGTGCCAGCAGTTACTCGGCCCTGGGACAACCTTACACAGATACGCAGTATTTT. This codes for CASSYSALGQPYTDTQYF. The chain couples TRBV6-2 or TRBV6-3 to TRBJ2-3; possibly TRBD1 for D (6 bases). The CDR3 totals 18 residues. V was trimmed by 0 bases and J by 2 bases, leaving 18 bases between them. Germline CDR1 reads MNHEY; CDR2 reads SVGEGT.

This clone showed up just once. The chain couples TRBV7-2 to TRBJ1-2; maybe TRBD1 (5 bases). Trimming pared 1 base from V and 3 bases from J, leaving 12 bases between. The germline V gene has CDR1 SGHTA and CDR2 FQGNSA. CDR3 length: 15 amino acids. The CDR3 spells CASSLGDGGYYGYTF. DNA of the CDR3: TGTGCCAGCAGCTTAGGGGACGGTGGATACTATGGCTACACCTTC.

The chain uses TRBV28 and TRBJ1-5; 9 bases are a match to TRBD1. Germline-derived CDR1 and CDR2 are MDHEN and SYDVKM. CDR3 length: 15 amino acids. Trimming took 5 bases from V and 7 from J; bases not matched to a gene: 9. For the CDR3, the DNA is TGTGCCAGCAGTCCGCTGGGACAGGGTGGACAGCCCCAGCATTTT. The encoded protein is CASSPLGQGGQPQHF.

A word on this clone: Other DNA sequences in the same sample also yield this CDR3. This chain joins TRBV28 and TRBJ1-2; D unclear. Germline lookup yields CDR1 MDHEN and CDR2 SYDVKM. The CDR3 covers 12 residues. The V gene lost 3 bases and the J gene lost 3 bases, with 5 bases spanning the gap. CDR3 protein: CASSLTDYGYTF. CDR3 in DNA: TGTGCCAGCAGTTTGACGGACTATGGCTACACCTTC.

The gene calls are TRBV6-5 and TRBJ1-3; 8 bases are a match to TRBD1. J lost 2 bases, V lost 6 bases, and 6 bases had no gene match. CDR3 size: 15 residues. CDR1 is MNHEY and CDR2 is SVGAGI in the germline V gene. The CDR3 loop is CASSGTGTTGNTIYF. In DNA form, the CDR3 reads TGTGCCAGCAGCGGGACAGGAACTACTGGAAACACCATATATTTT.

The rearrangement joins TRBV11-2 to TRBJ1-5; D ambiguous. The CDR3 spans 13 residues. V was shortened by 1 base and J by 9 bases, with 10 bases between the two germline ends. In germline, CDR1 is SGHAT, CDR2 FQNNGV. CDR3 loop: CASSLARVGPQHF. The CDR3 DNA reads TGTGCCAGCAGCTTAGCAAGGGTTGGGCCCCAGCATTTT.